This TCR beta chain was identified during a study of blood T cell repertoires in COVID-19. This CDR3 spans 16 amino acids. V was trimmed by 0 bases and J by 4 bases, leaving 16 bases between them. Germline V gives CDR1 SGHRS, CDR2 YFSETQ. Here immunoSEQ multiplex PCR was the method, and the copy in TCRdb shows in-frame clones only, minus some. The profile shows some 250,000 clones, more than 65% of them singletons. The TCR originated in a woman older than 75 with acute or convalescent COVID-19. Sequenced input: peripheral blood. The V gene is TRBV5-1, the J gene TRBJ1-1, with D possibly being TRBD1 (5 bases). The CDR3 reads CASSLGGGVAGTEAFF. Here the CDR3 DNA reads TGCGCCAGCAGCTTGGGGGGAGGGGTTGCTGGCACTGAAGCTTTCTTT.